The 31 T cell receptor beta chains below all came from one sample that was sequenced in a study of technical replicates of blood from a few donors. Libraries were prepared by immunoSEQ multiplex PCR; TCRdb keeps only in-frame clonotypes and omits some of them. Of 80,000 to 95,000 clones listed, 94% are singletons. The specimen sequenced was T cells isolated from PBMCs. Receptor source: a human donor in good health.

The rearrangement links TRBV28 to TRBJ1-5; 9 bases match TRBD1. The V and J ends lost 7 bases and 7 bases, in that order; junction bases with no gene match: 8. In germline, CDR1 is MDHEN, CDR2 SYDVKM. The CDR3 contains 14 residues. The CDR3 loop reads CASMEDRGDQPQHF. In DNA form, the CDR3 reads TGTGCCAGCATGGAAGACAGGGGGGACCAGCCCCAGCATTTT. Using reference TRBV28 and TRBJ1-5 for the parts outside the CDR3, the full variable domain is DVKVTQSSRYLVKRTGEKVFLECVQDMDHENMFWYRQDPGLGLRLIYFSYDVKMKEKGDIPEGYSVSREKKERFSLILESASTNQTSMYLCASMEDRGDQPQHFGDGTRLSIL.

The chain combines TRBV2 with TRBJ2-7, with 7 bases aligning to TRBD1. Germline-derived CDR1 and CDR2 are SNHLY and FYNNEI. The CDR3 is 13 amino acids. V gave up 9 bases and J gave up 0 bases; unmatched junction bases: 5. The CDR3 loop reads CASRDSYSYEQYF. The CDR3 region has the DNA TGTGCCAGTCGGGACAGTTACTCCTACGAGCAGTACTTC.

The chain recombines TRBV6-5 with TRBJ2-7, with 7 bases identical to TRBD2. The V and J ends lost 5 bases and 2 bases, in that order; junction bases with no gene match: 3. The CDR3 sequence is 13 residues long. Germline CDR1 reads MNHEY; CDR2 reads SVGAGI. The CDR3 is CASSGGLPYEQYF. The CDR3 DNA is TGTGCCAGCAGTGGGGGACTACCCTACGAGCAGTACTTC.

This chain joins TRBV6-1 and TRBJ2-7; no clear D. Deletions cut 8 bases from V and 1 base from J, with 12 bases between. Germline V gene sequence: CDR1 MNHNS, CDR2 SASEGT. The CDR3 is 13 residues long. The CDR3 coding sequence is TGTGCCAGCCTGATAGAACAGTCCTACGAGCAGTACTTC. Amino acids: CASLIEQSYEQYF.

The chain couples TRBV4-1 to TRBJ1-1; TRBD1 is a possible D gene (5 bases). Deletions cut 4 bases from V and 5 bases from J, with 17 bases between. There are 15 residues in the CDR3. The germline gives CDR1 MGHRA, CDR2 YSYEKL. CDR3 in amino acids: CASSPSLGGKTEAFF. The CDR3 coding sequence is TGCGCCAGCAGCCCGAGTTTGGGGGGTAAGACTGAAGCTTTCTTT.

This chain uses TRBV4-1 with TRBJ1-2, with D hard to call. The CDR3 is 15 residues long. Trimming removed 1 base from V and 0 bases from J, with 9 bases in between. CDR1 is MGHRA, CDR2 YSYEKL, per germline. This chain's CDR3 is CASSQGPGTNYGYTF. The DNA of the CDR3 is TGCGCCAGCAGCCAAGGCCCGGGAACTAACTATGGCTACACCTTC.

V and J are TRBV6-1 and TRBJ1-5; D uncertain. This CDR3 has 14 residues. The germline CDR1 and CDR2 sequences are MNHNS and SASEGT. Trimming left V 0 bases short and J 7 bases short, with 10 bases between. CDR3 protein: CASSEAGRRQPQHF. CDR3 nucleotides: TGTGCCAGCAGTGAAGCGGGTCGGAGGCAGCCCCAGCATTTT.

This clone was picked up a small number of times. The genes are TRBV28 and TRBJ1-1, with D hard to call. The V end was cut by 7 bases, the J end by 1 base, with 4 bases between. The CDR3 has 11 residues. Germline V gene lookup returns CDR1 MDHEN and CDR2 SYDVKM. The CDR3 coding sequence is TGTGCCAGCAAAGCGAACACTGAAGCTTTCTTT. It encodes CASKANTEAFF.

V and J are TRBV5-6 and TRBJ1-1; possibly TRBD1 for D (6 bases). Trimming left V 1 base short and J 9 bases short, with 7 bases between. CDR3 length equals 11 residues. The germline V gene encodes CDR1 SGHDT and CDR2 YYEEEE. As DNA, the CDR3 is TGTGCCAGCAGCTTGACAGGGCAAGCTTTCTTT. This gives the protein CASSLTGQAFF.

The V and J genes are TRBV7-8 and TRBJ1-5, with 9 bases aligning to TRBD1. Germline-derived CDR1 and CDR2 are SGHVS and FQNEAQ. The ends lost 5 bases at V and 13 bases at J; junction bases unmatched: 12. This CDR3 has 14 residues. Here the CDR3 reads CASSITGQGVRQHF. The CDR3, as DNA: TGTGCCAGCAGCATAACGGGACAGGGCGTTCGGCAGCATTTT.

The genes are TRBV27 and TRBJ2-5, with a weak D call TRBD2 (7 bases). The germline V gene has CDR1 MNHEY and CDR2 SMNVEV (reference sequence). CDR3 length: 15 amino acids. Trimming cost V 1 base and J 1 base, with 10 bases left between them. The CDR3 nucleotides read TGTGCCAGCAGTTTATGGGGGGGCCGCCAAGAGACCCAGTACTTC. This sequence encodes CASSLWGGRQETQYF.

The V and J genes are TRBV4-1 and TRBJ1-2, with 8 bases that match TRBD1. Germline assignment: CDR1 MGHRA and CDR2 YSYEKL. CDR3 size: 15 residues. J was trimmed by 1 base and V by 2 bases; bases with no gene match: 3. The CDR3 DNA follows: TGCGCCAGCAGCCAAAACAGGGGGGATAACTATGGCTACACCTTC. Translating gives CASSQNRGDNYGYTF.

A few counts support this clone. CDR3 loop: CASSAGLGRTGELFF. CDR3 in DNA: TGTGCCAGCAGCGCGGGACTAGGGAGAACCGGGGAGCTGTTTTTT. This chain joins TRBV5-4 and TRBJ2-2, with 8 bases identical to TRBD2. V dropped 4 bases and J dropped 5; count of bases not matched to a gene: 7. CDR3 length: 15 residues. The germline V gene encodes CDR1 SGHNT and CDR2 YYREEE (reference sequence).

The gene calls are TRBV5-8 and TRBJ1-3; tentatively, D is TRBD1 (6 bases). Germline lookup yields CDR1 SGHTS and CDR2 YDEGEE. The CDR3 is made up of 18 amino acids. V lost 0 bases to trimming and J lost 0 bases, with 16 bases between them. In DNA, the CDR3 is TGTGCCAGCAGCTTGGGAATAGGACAGCTAAACTCTGGAAACACCATATATTTT. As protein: CASSLGIGQLNSGNTIYF.

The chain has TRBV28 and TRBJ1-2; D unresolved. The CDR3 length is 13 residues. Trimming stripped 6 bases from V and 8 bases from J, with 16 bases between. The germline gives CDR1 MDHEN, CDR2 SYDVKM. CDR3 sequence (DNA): TGTGCCAGCAGCCCGTGGGCCCTTGAAGGCTACACCTTC. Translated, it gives CASSPWALEGYTF.

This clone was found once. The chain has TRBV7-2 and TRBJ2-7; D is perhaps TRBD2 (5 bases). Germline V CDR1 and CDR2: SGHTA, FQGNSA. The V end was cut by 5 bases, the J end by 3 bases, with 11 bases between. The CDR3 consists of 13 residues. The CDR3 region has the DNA TGTGCCAGCAGCCGATTGGGAGTCTACGAGCAGTACTTC. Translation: CASSRLGVYEQYF.

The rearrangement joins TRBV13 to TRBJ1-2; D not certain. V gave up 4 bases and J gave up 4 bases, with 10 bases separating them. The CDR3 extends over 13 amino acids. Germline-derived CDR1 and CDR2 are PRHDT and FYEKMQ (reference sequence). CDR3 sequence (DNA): TGTGCCAGCAGCTCTCAGGTTTTCTATGGCTACACCTTC. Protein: CASSSQVFYGYTF.

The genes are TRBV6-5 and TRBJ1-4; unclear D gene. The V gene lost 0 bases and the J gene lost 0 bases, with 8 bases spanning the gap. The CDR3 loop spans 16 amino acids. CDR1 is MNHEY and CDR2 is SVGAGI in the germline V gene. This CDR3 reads CASSYSMATTNEKLFF. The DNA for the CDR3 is TGTGCCAGCAGTTACTCGATGGCCACAACTAATGAAAAACTGTTTTTT.

The CDR3, as DNA: TGTGCCAGCAGCTTAGTTTACGTAGCCTACGAGCAGTACTTC. Amino acid sequence: CASSLVYVAYEQYF. This chain links TRBV11-2 with TRBJ2-7; D remains unclear. Trimming removed 1 base at V and 2 bases at J, with 9 bases between. This CDR3 comprises 14 residues. Germline lookup yields CDR1 SGHAT and CDR2 FQNNGV.

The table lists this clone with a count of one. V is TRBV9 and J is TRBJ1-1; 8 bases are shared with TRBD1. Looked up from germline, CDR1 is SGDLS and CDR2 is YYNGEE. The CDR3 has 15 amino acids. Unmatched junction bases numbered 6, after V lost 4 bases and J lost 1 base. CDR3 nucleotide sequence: TGTGCCAGCAGCTCCCGGACAGGGTGGAACACTGAAGCTTTCTTT. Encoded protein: CASSSRTGWNTEAFF.

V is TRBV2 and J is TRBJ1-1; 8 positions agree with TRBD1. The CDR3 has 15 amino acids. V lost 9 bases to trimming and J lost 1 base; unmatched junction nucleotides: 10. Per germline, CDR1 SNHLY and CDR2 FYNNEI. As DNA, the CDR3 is TGTGCCAGTAATACCGACAGGGGCCAGAACACTGAAGCTTTCTTT. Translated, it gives CASNTDRGQNTEAFF.

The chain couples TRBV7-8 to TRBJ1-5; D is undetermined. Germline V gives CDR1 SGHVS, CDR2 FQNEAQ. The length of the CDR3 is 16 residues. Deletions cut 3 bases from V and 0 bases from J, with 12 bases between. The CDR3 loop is CASSFNALYSNQPQHF. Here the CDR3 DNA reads TGTGCCAGCAGCTTTAACGCGTTGTATAGCAATCAGCCCCAGCATTTT.

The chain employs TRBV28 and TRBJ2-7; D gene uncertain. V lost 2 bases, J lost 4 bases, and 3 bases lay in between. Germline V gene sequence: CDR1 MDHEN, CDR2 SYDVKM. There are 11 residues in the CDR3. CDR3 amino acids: CASSLRYEQYF. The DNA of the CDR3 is TGTGCCAGCAGTTTACGTTACGAGCAGTACTTC.

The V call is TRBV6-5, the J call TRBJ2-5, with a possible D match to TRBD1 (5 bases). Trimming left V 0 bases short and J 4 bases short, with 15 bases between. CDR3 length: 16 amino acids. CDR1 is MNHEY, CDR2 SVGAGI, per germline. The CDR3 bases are TGTGCCAGCAGTTACTCGCCCAGGACAAATGGAGAGACCCAGTACTTC. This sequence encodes CASSYSPRTNGETQYF.

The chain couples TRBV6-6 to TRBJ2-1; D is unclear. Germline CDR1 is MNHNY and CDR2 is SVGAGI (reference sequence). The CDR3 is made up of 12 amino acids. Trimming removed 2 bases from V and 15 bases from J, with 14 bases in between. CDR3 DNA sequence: TGTGCCAGCAGTTACACTCGCGACGAGGCGTTCTTC. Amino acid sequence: CASSYTRDEAFF.

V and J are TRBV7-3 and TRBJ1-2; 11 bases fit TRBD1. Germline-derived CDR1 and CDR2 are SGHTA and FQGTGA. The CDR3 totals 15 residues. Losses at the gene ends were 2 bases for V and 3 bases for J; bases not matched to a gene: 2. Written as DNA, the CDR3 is TGTGCCAGCAGCTTAGGACAGGGGGCACACTATGGCTACACCTTC. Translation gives CASSLGQGAHYGYTF.

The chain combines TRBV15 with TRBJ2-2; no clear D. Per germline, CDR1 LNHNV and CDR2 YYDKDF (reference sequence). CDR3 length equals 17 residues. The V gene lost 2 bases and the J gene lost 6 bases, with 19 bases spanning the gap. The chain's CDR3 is CATSRLGTPVAAGELFF. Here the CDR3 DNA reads TGTGCCACCAGCAGATTAGGCACCCCAGTGGCGGCCGGGGAGCTGTTTTTT.

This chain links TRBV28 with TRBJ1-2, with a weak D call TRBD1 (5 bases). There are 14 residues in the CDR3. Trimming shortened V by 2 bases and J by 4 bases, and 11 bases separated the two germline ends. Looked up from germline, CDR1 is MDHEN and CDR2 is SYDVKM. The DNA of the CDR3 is TGTGCCAGCAGTTTAGGGGGGAATCCCTATGGCTACACCTTC. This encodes CASSLGGNPYGYTF.

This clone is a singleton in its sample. CDR3 sequence (DNA): TGTGCCAGCAGTTATAGGGGAGGCGGGGGTATTGAGCAGTTCTTC. Its translation is CASSYRGGGGIEQFF. The genes are TRBV6-9 and TRBJ2-1; TRBD2 matches at 7 bases. CDR3 length: 15 residues. The germline V gene encodes CDR1 MNHGY and CDR2 SVAAGI. After removal of 2 bases from V and 9 bases from J, the junction contained 10 bases not matched to a gene.

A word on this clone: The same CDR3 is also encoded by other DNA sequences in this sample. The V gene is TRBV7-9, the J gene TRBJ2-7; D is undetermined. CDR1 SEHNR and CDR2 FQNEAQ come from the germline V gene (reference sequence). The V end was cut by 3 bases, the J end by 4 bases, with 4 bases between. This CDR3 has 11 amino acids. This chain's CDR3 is CASSLRYEQYF. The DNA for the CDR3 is TGTGCCAGCAGCTTGCGGTACGAGCAGTACTTC.

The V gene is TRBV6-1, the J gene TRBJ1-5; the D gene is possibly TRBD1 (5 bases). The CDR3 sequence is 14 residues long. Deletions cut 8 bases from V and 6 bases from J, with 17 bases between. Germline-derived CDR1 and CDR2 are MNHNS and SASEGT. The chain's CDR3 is CASLPTGWGQPQHF. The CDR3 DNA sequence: TGTGCCAGCTTACCAACAGGTTGGGGTCAGCCCCAGCATTTT.